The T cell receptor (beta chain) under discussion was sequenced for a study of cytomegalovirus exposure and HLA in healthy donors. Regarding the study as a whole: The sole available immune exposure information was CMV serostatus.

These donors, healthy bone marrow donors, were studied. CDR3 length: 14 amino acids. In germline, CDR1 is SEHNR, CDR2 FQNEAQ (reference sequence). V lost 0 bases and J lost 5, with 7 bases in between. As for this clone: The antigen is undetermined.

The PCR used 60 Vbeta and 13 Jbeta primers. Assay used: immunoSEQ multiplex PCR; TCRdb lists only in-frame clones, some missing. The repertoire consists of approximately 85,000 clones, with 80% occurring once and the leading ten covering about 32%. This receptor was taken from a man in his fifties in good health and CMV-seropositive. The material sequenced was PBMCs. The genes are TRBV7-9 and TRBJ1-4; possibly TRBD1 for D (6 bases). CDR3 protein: CASSLAGGNEKLFF. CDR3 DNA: TGTGCCAGCAGCTTAGCAGGGGGAAATGAAAAACTGTTTTTT.